Listed here are 25 T cell receptor beta chains from one sample, sequenced in a study of blood T cell repertoires in COVID-19. The repertoire was sequenced with immunoSEQ multiplex PCR; TCRdb's copy has only in-frame clones and lacks some. The sample comprises 120,000 to 150,000 clones, around 86% of which are singletons, and about 4% rests with the top ten. Sequencing was performed on peripheral blood. The receptors were sampled from a woman of 80 years or more with acute or convalescent COVID-19.

This clone was observed a handful of times. The V and J genes are TRBV18 and TRBJ1-5, with TRBD1 identical over 10 bases. The CDR3 loop spans 16 amino acids. V lost 4 bases to trimming and J lost 6 bases; unmatched junction nucleotides: 9. Germline V gene sequence: CDR1 KGHSH, CDR2 LQKENI. CDR3 residues: CASSLRGTGDGQPQHF. The DNA of the CDR3 is TGTGCCAGCTCACTTCGCGGGACAGGGGATGGTCAGCCCCAGCATTTT.

V and J are TRBV18 and TRBJ1-5; no firm D call. In germline, CDR1 is KGHSH, CDR2 LQKENI. CDR3 length: 14 amino acids. V was cut by 3 bases and J by 1 base, with 7 bases left in between. The DNA for the CDR3 is TGTGCCAGCTCACCTGAGAGGAGCAATCAGCCCCAGCATTTT. Translating it yields CASSPERSNQPQHF.

This chain links TRBV28 with TRBJ2-1; 10 nucleotides agree with TRBD1. CDR3 size: 18 residues. Germline V lookup: CDR1 MDHEN, CDR2 SYDVKM. The ends lost 5 bases at V and 7 bases at J; junction bases unmatched: 17. The CDR3 sequence: CASSLLIKDRGGGNEQFF. The CDR3 coding sequence is TGTGCCAGCAGTCTACTCATAAAGGACAGGGGGGGAGGAAATGAGCAGTTCTTC.

This clone was observed a few times. This chain links TRBV11-3 with TRBJ1-2; D is ambiguous. Trimming removed 3 bases from V and 4 bases from J, with 12 bases in between. This CDR3 comprises 14 residues. The V gene's germline CDR1 is SGHNT and CDR2 YENEEA. DNA for the CDR3: TGTGCCAGCAGCTTTGCCCTTAGTCGCTATGGCTACACCTTC. It yields the protein CASSFALSRYGYTF.

The V gene is TRBV19, the J gene TRBJ1-1; TRBD1 might be the D (6 bases). Trimming removed 7 bases at V and 0 bases at J, with 18 bases between. The CDR3 has 16 residues. Germline V CDR1 and CDR2: LNHDA, SQIVND (reference sequence). The CDR3 DNA reads TGTGCCAGTACCCCCGGCAGGGGACCTTTGAACACTGAAGCTTTCTTT. Translation gives CASTPGRGPLNTEAFF.

The V and J genes are TRBV28 and TRBJ2-7, with D possibly TRBD1 on 5 matching bases. V was clipped by 2 bases and J by 5 bases, with 19 bases between them. The CDR3 sequence is 16 residues long. Germline lookup yields CDR1 MDHEN and CDR2 SYDVKM. The CDR3 is CASSLPDGRENDEQYF. Here the CDR3 DNA reads TGTGCCAGCAGTTTACCAGACGGCAGGGAAAATGACGAGCAGTACTTC.

The table lists this clone with a few counts. The chain couples TRBV7-9 to TRBJ1-1; no clear D. Germline CDR1 SEHNR, CDR2 FQNEAQ (reference sequence). V dropped 4 bases and J dropped 3 bases, with 21 bases sitting between them. CDR3 length: 17 amino acids. This CDR3 reads CASSSARRFGEDTEAFF. CDR3 nucleotides: TGTGCCAGCAGCTCCGCCCGTAGGTTCGGGGAAGACACTGAAGCTTTCTTT.

This clone was observed a single time. V usage is TRBV30 and J usage is TRBJ2-3; TRBD1 matches 7 bases. This CDR3 spans 15 amino acids. J was trimmed by 1 base and V by 3 bases; bases with no gene match: 7. CDR1 and CDR2 (germline): GTSNPN, SVGIG (reference sequence). CDR3 nucleotides: TGTGCCTGGAGCAGACAGGGTATTGGCACAGATACGCAGTATTTT. Amino acids: CAWSRQGIGTDTQYF. Drawing the rest from reference TRBV30 and TRBJ2-3, the complete variable domain is SQTIHQWPATLVQPVGSPLSLECTVEGTSNPNLYWYRQAAGRGLQLLFYSVGIGQISSEVPQNLSASRPQDRQFILSSKKLLLSDSGFYLCAWSRQGIGTDTQYFGPGTRLTVL.

The chain recombines TRBV10-3 with TRBJ2-7, with TRBD2 as a possible D gene (6 bases). Germline V gene data show CDR1 as ENHRY and CDR2 as SYGVKD. The CDR3 has 13 residues. V shed 3 bases and J shed 7 bases, with 13 bases lying between them. For the CDR3, the DNA is TGTGCCATCAGTGAATCCGCGGGGTGGGAGCAGTACTTC. It specifies CAISESAGWEQYF.

The rearrangement joins TRBV5-1 to TRBJ2-4, with 8 bases fitting TRBD1. J was trimmed by 7 bases and V by 4 bases; bases with no gene match: 10. This CDR3 contains 15 residues. Germline assignment: CDR1 SGHRS and CDR2 YFSETQ. CDR3: CASSITGTGGNIQYF. The CDR3 region has the DNA TGCGCCAGCAGCATAACCGGGACAGGCGGCAACATTCAGTACTTC.

The rearrangement links TRBV7-6 to TRBJ1-3; 7 nucleotides align to TRBD1. From germline, CDR1 is SGHVS and CDR2 FNYEAQ. The CDR3 consists of 14 residues. Trimming removed 2 bases from V and 11 bases from J; junction bases left unmatched: 9. Here the CDR3 reads CASSLQGGGYPIYF. The CDR3 DNA follows: TGTGCCAGCAGCTTACAGGGGGGTGGTTACCCCATATATTTT.

V and J are TRBV7-2 and TRBJ1-5, with D unresolved. Per the germline V gene, CDR1 is SGHTA and CDR2 is FQGNSA. The CDR3 runs 14 residues. Trimming shortened V by 1 base and J by 4 bases, and 8 bases separated the two germline ends. The CDR3, as DNA: TGTGCCAGCAGCTTAGGCTACGGGAATCAGCCCCAGCATTTT. Residues: CASSLGYGNQPQHF.

The rearrangement joins TRBV21-1 to TRBJ1-1. TRBV21-1 has pseudogene status. The length of the CDR3 is 11 residues. In DNA, the CDR3 is TGTGCCAGCCGGGGGGGTACTGAAGCTTTCTTT. Its protein product is CASRGGTEAFF.

The chain recombines TRBV19 with TRBJ2-5; 8 bases are a match to TRBD1. V shed 4 bases and J 2 bases; nucleotides not matched to a gene: 6. Per the germline V gene, CDR1 is LNHDA and CDR2 is SQIVND (reference sequence). The CDR3 runs 15 residues. For the CDR3, the DNA is TGTGCCAGTAGTAGGGATACAGGGGGACAAGAGACCCAGTACTTC. Its protein product is CASSRDTGGQETQYF.

The chain carries TRBV7-9 and TRBJ2-7, with 10 nucleotides matching TRBD1. The CDR3 length is 15 residues. Germline CDR1 and CDR2: SEHNR and FQNEAQ (reference sequence). J gave up 5 bases and V 1 base, and 5 bases lay outside the gene matches. CDR3 in DNA: TGTGCCAGCAGCTTAGGGGGGACAGGGGAGAACGAGCAGTACTTC. Amino acids: CASSLGGTGENEQYF.

The sample holds a few counts of this clone. This chain uses TRBV28 with TRBJ1-1; possible D gene TRBD1, 6 bases. V lost 3 bases and J 6 bases, leaving 17 bases between the germline ends. Looked up from germline, CDR1 is MDHEN and CDR2 is SYDVKM. The CDR3 contains 15 residues. CDR3 sequence (DNA): TGTGCCAGCAGTTTGATTTGGGGAGAGGGGGCTGAAGCTTTCTTT. Its protein is CASSLIWGEGAEAFF.

J is TRBJ2-2 and V is TRBV6-6, with a tentative D call TRBD1 (6 bases). The germline gives CDR1 MNHNY, CDR2 SVGAGI (reference sequence). The CDR3 totals 22 residues. Deletions cut 6 bases from V and 6 bases from J, with 38 bases between. This CDR3 reads CASSYGHPLGARGSSRAGELFF. The CDR3 DNA reads as TGTGCCAGCAGCTACGGGCACCCTTTGGGGGCGAGAGGGTCTAGTAGGGCCGGGGAGCTGTTTTTT.

The V gene is TRBV28, the J gene TRBJ2-1; D might be TRBD2 (5 bases). V was clipped by 5 bases and J by 6 bases, with 14 bases between them. Germline V lookup: CDR1 MDHEN, CDR2 SYDVKM. The CDR3 contains 14 residues. CDR3 in amino acids: CASSLNPRGNEQFF. DNA for the CDR3: TGTGCCAGCAGTCTCAATCCCCGGGGCAATGAGCAGTTCTTC.

The chain employs TRBV11-2 and TRBJ2-1; 7 positions agree with TRBD2. The CDR3 is 14 amino acids. CDR1 and CDR2 from the germline V gene are SGHAT and FQNNGV. The junction had 5 bases not matched to a gene; V was cut back by 2 bases and J by 7 bases. The CDR3 region is CASSLWPSGNEQFF. The CDR3 DNA sequence: TGTGCCAGCAGCTTATGGCCTAGCGGTAATGAGCAGTTCTTC.

Concerning this clone: The junction departs from the called germline gene at one end, perhaps through a read error. V and J are TRBV30 and TRBJ1-6; 11 bases line up with TRBD1. CDR1 is GTSNPN and CDR2 is SVGIG in the germline V gene (reference sequence). The CDR3 spans 15 residues. CDR3 nucleotide sequence: TGTGCCTGGATGCGGACAGGGGGCTATAGTTCACCCCTCCACTTT. Its translation is CAWMRTGGYSSPLHF.

The CDR3 DNA sequence: TGTGCCAGCAGCTTGGGTGGGACAGGGGTACATGAGCAGTTCTTC. Encoded protein: CASSLGGTGVHEQFF. This chain links TRBV7-3 with TRBJ2-1; 10 bases map to TRBD1. Germline V CDR1 and CDR2: SGHTA, FQGTGA. This CDR3 region has 15 residues. The junction had 7 bases not matched to a gene; V was cut back by 3 bases and J by 8 bases.

The rearrangement uses TRBV5-1 and TRBJ2-2, with a weak D call TRBD1 (5 bases). CDR1 and CDR2 (germline): SGHRS, YFSETQ. V was trimmed by 7 bases and J by 0 bases, leaving 10 bases between them. CDR3 length: 14 amino acids. The CDR3 DNA sequence: TGCGCCAGCGGGTGGGGCGCGAACACCGGGGAGCTGTTTTTT. Its protein product is CASGWGANTGELFF.

This clone was seen a handful of times. This chain joins TRBV19 and TRBJ2-4; D not resolved. This CDR3 is built from 13 residues. CDR1 is LNHDA, CDR2 SQIVND, per germline (reference sequence). Trimming took 6 bases from V and 0 from J, leaving 6 bases between them. The chain's CDR3 is CASRELAKNIQYF. CDR3 coding DNA: TGTGCCAGTAGGGAGTTAGCCAAAAACATTCAGTACTTC. Filled out from reference TRBV19 and TRBJ2-4, the complete variable domain reads DGGITQSPKYLFRKEGQNVTLSCEQNLNHDAMYWYRQDPGQGLRLIYYSQIVNDFQKGDIAEGYSVSREKKESFPLTVTSAQKNPTAFYLCASRELAKNIQYFGAGTRLSVL.

The chain links TRBV10-3 to TRBJ1-6, with no clear D. The V end was cut by 10 bases, the J end by 10 bases, with 20 bases between. This CDR3 has 14 amino acids. The germline gives CDR1 ENHRY, CDR2 SYGVKD. The CDR3 DNA is TGTGCCACCCAAAATCCGGGTCGTCAATCACCCCTCCACTTT. Translation gives CATQNPGRQSPLHF.

This chain links TRBV3-1 (or the pseudogene TRBV3-2) with TRBJ2-7; D gene ambiguous. Germline V gene lookup returns CDR1 LGHDT and CDR2 YNNKEL (reference sequence). Trimming took 4 bases from V and 5 from J, leaving 12 bases between them. CDR3 length equals 13 residues. The DNA of the CDR3 is TGTGCCAGCAGCCCCGCGAGGTTCCACGAGCAGTACTTC. Amino acids: CASSPARFHEQYF.